This T cell receptor (beta chain) comes out of a study of blood T cell repertoires in COVID-19. V lost 0 bases, J lost 6 bases, and 7 bases lay in between. The germline CDR1 and CDR2 sequences are SGHDN and FVKESK. CDR3 length: 13 amino acids. This table comes from immunoSEQ multiplex PCR, and its TCRdb copy is limited to in-frame clones, with some not included. The table lists 21,000 or so clones, about nine tenths of them singletons, with roughly 3.5% in the top ten. The rearrangement uses TRBV14 and TRBJ2-3, with D unclear. Sequenced sample: peripheral blood. The TCR originated in a man in his fifties or sixties with active COVID-19. The CDR3 loop is CASSQDFGDTQYF. In nucleotides, the CDR3 is TGTGCCAGCAGCCAAGATTTTGGCGATACGCAGTATTTT.